This T cell receptor beta chain originates from a study of CD8+CD57+ T cells in acquired aplastic anemia. Study-level background: The DNA of sorted CD4+ and CD8+ cells averaged 3.2 ug. Study-level results: Common to patients and controls were twenty-nine CD8+ CDR3 sequences.

About this clonotype: No antigen is known for it.

CDR3 and TCR beta VDJ profiling relied on genomic DNA as the template. TCRdb reprocessed the reads via MiXCR and lists one record per CDR3 protein. The sample records more than 150,000 distinct CDR3 sequences, 55% to 70% being singletons. Deletions cut 2 bases from V and 9 bases from J, with 14 bases between. The CDR3 spans 15 residues. Germline CDR1 reads SEHNR; CDR2 reads FQNEAQ (reference sequence). This TCR was recovered from a human donor with severe aplastic anemia or a healthy control (not recorded which). Input material: sorted CD4+, CD8+, or CD8+CD57+ T cells (not recorded which) from PBMCs. The chain carries TRBV7-9 and TRBJ1-6; D might be TRBD1 (5 bases). CDR3 in DNA: TGTGCCAGCAGCTTATCAGGGAGGGAGATTTCACCCCTCCACTTT. It codes for CASSLSGREISPLHF. Drawing the rest from reference TRBV7-9 and TRBJ1-6, the complete variable domain is DTGVSQNPRHKITKRGQNVTFRCDPISEHNRLYWYRQTLGQGPEFLTYFQNEAQLEKSRLLSDRFSAERPKGSFSTLEIQRTEQGDSAMYLCASSLSGREISPLHFGNGTRLTVT.